This record looks at one T cell receptor beta chain sequence and its context. Its specificity is not known. A second PCR of roughly 7 to 11 cycles used a sample-barcoded 5' primer and a J-beta primer mix. TCRdb reprocessed the 5' RACE reads with MiXCR, giving one entry per CDR3 protein. Of about 1.4 million distinct CDR3 sequences listed, approximately 60% are singletons. Trimming removed 3 bases at V and 15 bases at J, with 12 bases between. CDR3 length equals 11 residues. CDR1 is SGHVS, CDR2 FQNEAQ, per germline. The data originate from a study of blood T cells in healthy people across ages. Regarding the study as a whole: TCR beta diversity tracked closely with naive T cell percentage. Long-lived and aged donors differed, with more naive CD4+ cells and higher diversity in the long-lived.

The rearrangement joins TRBV7-8 to TRBJ2-1, with a weak D call TRBD1 (5 bases). The source of this sequence is a man aged 18 to 30 in good health. The sample was blood. In DNA, the CDR3 is TGTGCCAGCAGCTTTGGCAGGGAAGGGTTCTTC. It translates to CASSFGREGFF.